The 30 T cell receptor beta chains listed next were all sequenced from one sample in a study of T-cell memory formation after mild COVID-19. MiXCR was run by TCRdb on the 5' RACE reads, yielding one entry per CDR3 protein. The sample lists 400,000 to 500,000 distinct CDR3 sequences; around 20% were seen once. Specimen: PBMCs or a T cell subset sorted from them (not recorded which). The source is an adult woman who had mild COVID-19 (a few samples of this study predate the infection). Cell type and time point are not known.

The chain uses TRBV4-2 and TRBJ1-1; 7 positions agree with TRBD1. J gave up 8 bases and V 2 bases, and 8 bases lay outside the gene matches. CDR3 size: 14 residues. Per the germline V gene, CDR1 is LGHNA and CDR2 is YNFKEQ. The CDR3 DNA follows: TGTGCCAGCAGCCAAAGGGGCGAGACAGGGGAAGCTTTCTTT. The encoded protein is CASSQRGETGEAFF.

The table lists this clonotype with a few counts. The genes are TRBV20-1 and TRBJ1-5, with D perhaps matching TRBD1 (5 bases). The germline V gene has CDR1 DFQATT and CDR2 SNEGSKA (reference sequence). The V and J ends lost 2 bases and 6 bases respectively, with 8 bases between them. This CDR3 is 12 amino acids long. CDR3 DNA: TGCAGTGCTAGACCCGACAGTCAGCCCCAGCATTTT. It yields the protein CSARPDSQPQHF.

This chain uses TRBV7-8 with TRBJ2-5; possibly TRBD2 for D (5 bases). V lost 5 bases and J 14 bases, leaving 18 bases between the germline ends. CDR3 length: 12 amino acids. Germline-derived CDR1 and CDR2 are SGHVS and FQNEAQ. CDR3 amino acids: CASSLIQRGFYF. CDR3 in DNA: TGTGCCAGCAGCCTCATCCAGCGAGGGTTTTACTTC.

V usage is TRBV6-1 and J usage is TRBJ1-2; D is unclear. The CDR3 consists of 13 residues. Germline values: CDR1 MNHNS, CDR2 SASEGT. The V gene lost 8 bases and the J gene lost 3 bases, with 13 bases spanning the gap. The CDR3 is CASGQSTHYGYTF. CDR3 coding DNA: TGTGCCAGCGGGCAGTCAACCCACTATGGCTACACCTTC.

The table lists this clonotype with a few counts. The genes are TRBV5-1 and TRBJ2-7; D not resolved. V shed 0 bases and J shed 0 bases, with 7 bases lying between them. CDR3 length equals 14 residues. Germline V gene sequence: CDR1 SGHRS, CDR2 YFSETQ. The CDR3 loop is CASSLGANSYEQYF. CDR3 DNA sequence: TGCGCCAGCAGCTTGGGAGCAAACTCCTACGAGCAGTACTTC.

This chain joins TRBV18 and TRBJ2-5, with D possibly called TRBD1 or TRBD2 (5 bases each). The germline CDR1 and CDR2 sequences are KGHSH and LQKENI. V dropped 3 bases and J dropped 2 bases, with 10 bases sitting between them. The CDR3 is made up of 14 amino acids. The CDR3 sequence: CASSPRWGQETQYF. CDR3 bases: TGTGCCAGCTCACCCCGGTGGGGGCAAGAGACCCAGTACTTC.

This clonotype was detected a few times. The V gene is TRBV30, the J gene TRBJ1-1, with D maybe TRBD1 (6 bases). Trimming cost V 2 bases and J 10 bases, with 20 bases left between them. This CDR3 is 14 amino acids long. Germline V gene sequence: CDR1 GTSNPN, CDR2 SVGIG (reference sequence). CDR3 protein: CAWSKKQGNGGAFF. In nucleotides, the CDR3 is TGTGCCTGGAGTAAAAAACAGGGTAACGGTGGAGCTTTCTTT. Looking up the rest from reference TRBV30 and TRBJ1-1 gives the full variable domain: SQTIHQWPATLVQPVGSPLSLECTVEGTSNPNLYWYRQAAGRGLQLLFYSVGIGQISSEVPQNLSASRPQDRQFILSSKKLLLSDSGFYLCAWSKKQGNGGAFFGQGTRLTVV.

This clonotype was seen only a few times. CDR3 amino acids: CASSLSGLAGGGNEQFF. CDR3 nucleotide sequence: TGTGCCAGCAGCTTAAGTGGACTAGCGGGAGGGGGTAATGAGCAGTTCTTC. This rearrangement joins TRBV7-9 to TRBJ2-1, with 15 nucleotides matching TRBD2. Germline CDR1 is SEHNR and CDR2 is FQNEAQ (reference sequence). CDR3 length: 17 residues. V gave up 2 bases and J gave up 7 bases; unmatched junction bases: 6.

This clonotype has just a few counts. The chain combines TRBV6-1 with TRBJ1-1, with 7 bases aligning to TRBD1. CDR1 is MNHNS, CDR2 SASEGT, per germline. V was pared by 6 bases and J by 3 bases, with 7 bases of the junction left unmatched. This CDR3 is built from 14 residues. CDR3 coding DNA: TGTGCCAGCAGGATAGACAGGGCCTACACTGAAGCTTTCTTT. Encoded protein: CASRIDRAYTEAFF.

V usage is TRBV7-9 and J usage is TRBJ2-5, with D perhaps being TRBD1 or TRBD2 (5 bases each). The CDR3 covers 15 residues. The V end lost 2 bases, the J end lost 2 bases, and 12 bases lay between the germline ends. Per the germline V gene, CDR1 is SEHNR and CDR2 is FQNEAQ (reference sequence). In DNA, the CDR3 is TGTGCCAGCAGCTTAAGGCGGGCAGGGCAAGAGACCCAGTACTTC. Translating gives CASSLRRAGQETQYF.

This chain joins TRBV30 and TRBJ1-1; D unresolved. The ends were cut back, 2 bases at V and 1 base at J, with 5 bases in the middle. The CDR3 length is 12 residues. The germline V gene encodes CDR1 GTSNPN and CDR2 SVGIG (reference sequence). CDR3 sequence (DNA): TGTGCCTGGAGTCGGAGGAACACTGAAGCTTTCTTT. This codes for CAWSRRNTEAFF.

The chain employs TRBV10-3 and TRBJ1-1; D may be TRBD1 (5 bases). CDR1 ENHRY and CDR2 SYGVKD come from the germline V gene. The CDR3 runs 13 residues. The V and J ends lost 6 bases and 1 base respectively, with 9 bases between them. The CDR3 is CAIRGDGNTEAFF. CDR3 bases: TGTGCCATCAGGGGGGACGGGAACACTGAAGCTTTCTTT.

The chain combines TRBV7-3 with TRBJ2-3, with D perhaps matching TRBD2 (5 bases). V was pared by 2 bases and J by 4 bases, with 10 bases between. This CDR3 spans 14 amino acids. The germline gives CDR1 SGHTA, CDR2 FQGTGA. The CDR3 coding sequence is TGTGCCAGCAGCTTATTAGGAGGAGCAGATACGCAGTATTTT. Translated: CASSLLGGADTQYF.

This clonotype was detected a few times. The J gene is TRBJ2-2, the V gene TRBV24-1, with TRBD2 identical over 7 bases. V was clipped by 5 bases and J by 5 bases; unmatched bases: 7. Germline CDR1 KGHDR, CDR2 SFDVKD. The CDR3 has 15 amino acids. For the CDR3, the DNA is TGTGCCACCAGTGCCGGGACTACTGAAACCGGGGAGCTGTTTTTT. As protein: CATSAGTTETGELFF.

This clonotype came up a few times. V is TRBV24-1 and J is TRBJ2-1, with 11 bases that match TRBD2. From germline, CDR1 is KGHDR and CDR2 SFDVKD. Unmatched junction bases numbered 11, after V lost 4 bases and J lost 10 bases. This CDR3 comprises 16 residues. Here the CDR3 reads CATSDPGTSGLGEQFF. The CDR3 DNA is TGTGCCACCAGTGACCCTGGGACTAGCGGCCTTGGAGAGCAGTTCTTC.

This clonotype was counted between two and nine times. The chain has TRBV27 and TRBJ2-2; D may be TRBD2 (6 bases). Germline CDR1 MNHEY, CDR2 SMNVEV (reference sequence). V was cut by 5 bases and J by 0 bases, with 16 bases left in between. The length of the CDR3 is 17 residues. The CDR3 nucleotides read TGTGCCAGCAGTCCCCAGCGGGTACTCGCGAACACCGGGGAGCTGTTTTTT. Amino acids: CASSPQRVLANTGELFF.

This clonotype was found many times. One end of the junction does not line up with germline, which may come from a read error. V and J are TRBV5-1 and TRBJ1-4; no reliable D call. The germline V gene encodes CDR1 SGHRS and CDR2 YFSETQ. This CDR3 comprises 13 residues. This CDR3 is CASSLEGGEKLFF. The CDR3 DNA reads as TGTGCCAGCAGCTTAGAAGGCGGCGAAAAACTGTTTTTT.

The chain has TRBV7-9 and TRBJ2-7; 9 positions agree with TRBD1. After removal of 6 bases from V and 5 bases from J, the junction contained 14 bases not matched to a gene. CDR1 and CDR2 from the germline V gene are SEHNR and FQNEAQ (reference sequence). The CDR3 length is 16 residues. CDR3: CASSNGGTGKRNEQYF. DNA for the CDR3: TGTGCCAGCAGTAATGGCGGGACAGGGAAGCGTAACGAGCAGTACTTC.

The chain is built from TRBV4-1 and TRBJ2-1; the match to TRBD1 covers 10 bases. Germline V gene lookup returns CDR1 MGHRA and CDR2 YSYEKL. Losses at the gene ends were 3 bases for V and 10 bases for J; bases not matched to a gene: 12. The CDR3 sequence is 16 residues long. The CDR3 protein is CASSHPGQGIPGEQFF. The CDR3 nucleotides read TGCGCCAGCAGCCACCCGGGACAGGGGATTCCAGGAGAGCAGTTCTTC.

The CDR3 sequence is CAWNGQGSAGYTF. For the CDR3, the DNA is TGTGCCTGGAATGGACAGGGGAGCGCTGGCTACACCTTC. The rearrangement uses TRBV30 and TRBJ1-2; 9 bases are a match to TRBD1. Germline loops: CDR1 GTSNPN, CDR2 SVGIG (reference sequence). Losses at the gene ends were 4 bases for V and 7 bases for J; bases not matched to a gene: 7. CDR3 size: 13 residues.

This clonotype was detected a few times. J is TRBJ2-3 and V is TRBV7-3, with D uncertain. V shed 5 bases and J shed 5 bases, with 17 bases lying between them. The CDR3 has 15 residues. Germline loops: CDR1 SGHTA, CDR2 FQGTGA. CDR3 sequence reads: CASSPDRALGDTQYF. The DNA of the CDR3 is TGTGCCAGCAGCCCGGACCGAGCGCTGGGAGATACGCAGTATTTT. The full variable domain, in which reference TRBV7-3 and TRBJ2-3 provide the parts outside the CDR3, is GAGVSQTPSNKVTEKGKYVELRCDPISGHTALYWYRQSLGQGPEFLIYFQGTGAADDSGLPNDRFFAVRPEGSVSTLKIQRTERGDSAVYLCASSPDRALGDTQYFGPGTRLTVL.

The gene calls are TRBV2 and TRBJ2-5; maybe TRBD2 (5 bases). Trimming removed 7 bases at V and 3 bases at J, with 21 bases between. Germline V lookup: CDR1 SNHLY, CDR2 FYNNEI. The CDR3 consists of 16 residues. This chain's CDR3 is CASIGIVGLAEETQYF. For the CDR3, the DNA is TGTGCCAGCATCGGGATTGTAGGACTTGCCGAAGAGACCCAGTACTTC.

The chain joins TRBV11-2 to TRBJ2-1, with TRBD2 matching over 10 bases. CDR3 size: 18 residues. Looked up from germline, CDR1 is SGHAT and CDR2 is FQNNGV. The V and J ends lost 7 bases and 0 bases, in that order; junction bases with no gene match: 12. Here the CDR3 reads CASMGSNSGRSSYNEQFF. The CDR3 nucleotides read TGTGCCAGCATGGGGAGCAATAGCGGGAGGAGCTCCTACAATGAGCAGTTCTTC. Full variable domain (outside the CDR3, taken from reference TRBV11-2 and TRBJ2-1): EAGVAQSPRYKIIEKRQSVAFWCNPISGHATLYWYQQILGQGPKLLIQFQNNGVVDDSQLPKDRFSAERLKGVDSTLKIQPAKLEDSAVYLCASMGSNSGRSSYNEQFFGPGTRLTVL.

This clonotype was recorded a few times. This rearrangement joins TRBV4-3 to TRBJ2-3; the match to TRBD1 covers 7 bases. V lost 4 bases, J lost 4 bases, and 8 bases stayed unmatched. The CDR3 is made up of 15 amino acids. Germline assignment: CDR1 LGHNA and CDR2 YSLEER. This chain's CDR3 is CASSLRTGVSDTQYF. The CDR3 coding sequence is TGCGCCAGCAGCCTTCGGACAGGAGTGTCAGATACGCAGTATTTT.

This clonotype was observed a handful of times. CDR3 residues: CAIIQGPYEQYF. The CDR3 bases are TGTGCCATCATTCAGGGGCCCTACGAGCAGTACTTC. The gene calls are TRBV7-2 and TRBJ2-7; perhaps TRBD1 as D (6 bases). V lost 10 bases and J 2 bases, leaving 12 bases between the germline ends. CDR1 and CDR2 from the germline V gene are SGHTA and FQGNSA. The CDR3 has 12 residues. The entire variable domain, with the rest obtained from reference TRBV7-2 and TRBJ2-7, is as follows: GAGVSQSPSNKVTEKGKDVELRCDPISGHTALYWYRQSLGQGLEFLIYFQGNSAPDKSGLPSDRFSAERTGGSVSTLTIQRTQQEDSAVYLCAIIQGPYEQYFGPGTRLTVT.

The rearrangement links TRBV15 to TRBJ2-5; TRBD2 matches 8 bases. J gave up 2 bases and V 0 bases, and 2 bases lay outside the gene matches. This CDR3 is built from 15 residues. Per the germline V gene, CDR1 is LNHNV and CDR2 is YYDKDF (reference sequence). This chain's CDR3 is CATSRDTSGQETQYF. As DNA, the CDR3 is TGTGCCACCAGCAGAGATACTAGCGGACAAGAGACCCAGTACTTC.

This clonotype was counted only a few times. The chain joins TRBV6-1 to TRBJ2-1, with D maybe TRBD1 (6 bases). The CDR3 runs to 18 residues. Per the germline V gene, CDR1 is MNHNS and CDR2 is SASEGT. Trimming removed 5 bases from V and 0 bases from J, with 20 bases in between. In DNA, the CDR3 is TGTGCCAGCAGTCCCCGAGGACTGGGGGCCTACTCCTACAATGAGCAGTTCTTC. Protein: CASSPRGLGAYSYNEQFF.

This chain uses TRBV7-9 with TRBJ2-5, with D uncertain. Trimming stripped 1 base from V and 1 base from J, with 10 bases between. Per germline, CDR1 SEHNR and CDR2 FQNEAQ (reference sequence). CDR3 size: 15 residues. CDR3 sequence: CASSLGGSLQETQYF. The CDR3 DNA sequence: TGTGCCAGCAGCTTAGGGGGAAGCCTCCAAGAGACCCAGTACTTC. Variable domain in full (rest from reference TRBV7-9 and TRBJ2-5): DTGVSQNPRHKITKRGQNVTFRCDPISEHNRLYWYRQTLGQGPEFLTYFQNEAQLEKSRLLSDRFSAERPKGSFSTLEIQRTEQGDSAMYLCASSLGGSLQETQYFGPGTRLLVL.

This clonotype was detected a few times. V gene TRBV5-6 combines with J gene TRBJ2-1, with D perhaps TRBD1 (5 bases). This CDR3 has 15 residues. CDR1 and CDR2 from the germline V gene are SGHDT and YYEEEE. Trimming removed 4 bases at V and 3 bases at J, with 14 bases between. The chain's CDR3 is CASSPSGARYNEQFF. The DNA of the CDR3 is TGTGCCAGCAGCCCTTCTGGGGCCCGCTACAATGAGCAGTTCTTC.

The CDR3 nucleotides are TGTGCCAGCAGCCCCCGGGTCTACACTGAAGCTTTCTTT. This sequence encodes CASSPRVYTEAFF. This sequence joins TRBV2 and TRBJ1-1, with D uncertain. Trimming removed 6 bases at V and 3 bases at J, with 11 bases between. This CDR3 is 13 amino acids long. The germline CDR1 and CDR2 sequences are SNHLY and FYNNEI.